This entry lists 21 T cell receptor beta chains sequenced from one sample in a study of blood T cell repertoires in COVID-19. The method was immunoSEQ multiplex PCR; TCRdb's version includes in-frame clones alone and lacks a portion of them. Here the sample spans more than 150,000 clones, 65% to 85% being singletons. Source material: peripheral blood. The source is a woman older than 75 with acute or convalescent COVID-19.

The J gene is TRBJ1-1, the V gene TRBV19, with a tentative D call TRBD1 (6 bases). The CDR3 runs 13 residues. Germline V gene lookup returns CDR1 LNHDA and CDR2 SQIVND (reference sequence). Trimming removed 7 bases from V and 5 bases from J, with 14 bases in between. In DNA, the CDR3 is TGTGCCAGTATCCCCCCAGGGGAGACTGAAGCTTTCTTT. It specifies CASIPPGETEAFF.

This clone was detected once. The V gene is TRBV28, the J gene TRBJ1-4; 9 bases agree with TRBD1. This CDR3 has 15 amino acids. Losses at the gene ends were 4 bases for V and 5 bases for J; bases not matched to a gene: 5. Germline lookup yields CDR1 MDHEN and CDR2 SYDVKM. CDR3 amino acids: CASSSTGTGNEKLFF. The CDR3 DNA sequence: TGTGCCAGCAGTTCCACGGGGACAGGGAATGAAAAACTGTTTTTT. Full variable domain (outside the CDR3, taken from reference TRBV28 and TRBJ1-4): DVKVTQSSRYLVKRTGEKVFLECVQDMDHENMFWYRQDPGLGLRLIYFSYDVKMKEKGDIPEGYSVSREKKERFSLILESASTNQTSMYLCASSSTGTGNEKLFFGSGTQLSVL.

The rearrangement uses TRBV5-1 and TRBJ1-5; D not certain. Germline CDR1 and CDR2: SGHRS and YFSETQ. Trimming removed 4 bases at V and 0 bases at J, with 11 bases between. The CDR3 is 15 amino acids. The CDR3: CASSPGLNSNQPQHF. CDR3 bases: TGCGCCAGCAGCCCCGGACTGAATAGCAATCAGCCCCAGCATTTT. The full variable domain, rest sourced from reference TRBV5-1 and TRBJ1-5, is KAGVTQTPRYLIKTRGQQVTLSCSPISGHRSVSWYQQTPGQGLQFLFEYFSETQRNKGNFPGRFSGRQFSNSRSEMNVSTLELGDSALYLCASSPGLNSNQPQHFGDGTRLSIL.

This clone appeared once. The genes are TRBV2 and TRBJ1-5; 7 bases map to TRBD1. Looked up from germline, CDR1 is SNHLY and CDR2 is FYNNEI. The CDR3 runs 14 residues. V was pared by 5 bases and J by 1 base, with 2 bases of the junction left unmatched. CDR3 protein: CASSWTGSNQPQHF. CDR3 bases: TGTGCCAGCAGTTGGACAGGAAGCAATCAGCCCCAGCATTTT.

V is TRBV6-6 and J is TRBJ1-3, with 9 bases fitting TRBD1. In germline, CDR1 is MNHNY, CDR2 SVGAGI (reference sequence). With 6 bases clipped from V and 4 bases from J, the junction kept 10 bases outside the gene matches. The CDR3 sequence is 16 residues long. In DNA form, the CDR3 reads TGTGCCAGCAGCCCCGGGACAGGGAGGAAAGGAAACACCATATATTTT. It translates to CASSPGTGRKGNTIYF.

This clone appeared a few times. The V call is TRBV2, the J call TRBJ1-6; TRBD1 matches 10 bases. Germline CDR1 reads SNHLY; CDR2 reads FYNNEI. The V and J ends lost 5 bases and 10 bases, in that order; junction bases with no gene match: 5. The CDR3 is 14 amino acids. CDR3 region: CASSLTGGESPLHF. DNA of the CDR3: TGTGCCAGCAGTCTGACAGGGGGCGAGTCACCCCTCCACTTT.

This clone was seen a single time. This chain joins TRBV3-1 (or the pseudogene TRBV3-2) and TRBJ1-4; 9 nucleotides match TRBD1. The V segment lost 4 bases and the J segment 7 bases; nucleotides outside the gene matches: 7. This CDR3 has 15 amino acids. Germline lookup yields CDR1 LGHDT and CDR2 YNNKEL (reference sequence). The CDR3 nucleotides are TGTGCCAGCAGCCGCGGGACAGGGAAGGTTGAAAAACTGTTTTTT. It codes for CASSRGTGKVEKLFF.

The rearrangement uses TRBV3-1 (or the pseudogene TRBV3-2) and TRBJ2-1, with TRBD1 matching over 7 bases. Looked up from germline, CDR1 is LGHDT and CDR2 is YNNKEL (reference sequence). This CDR3 has 15 amino acids. J gave up 4 bases and V 4 bases, and 7 bases lay outside the gene matches. The CDR3 DNA follows: TGTGCCAGCAGCCTTGGACAGGTCGGGTACAATGAGCAGTTCTTC. Its translation is CASSLGQVGYNEQFF.

Concerning this clone itself: An end of the junction differs from the germline gene, which may be a read error. The chain joins TRBV7-7 to TRBJ2-5, with D uncertain. Germline CDR1 SSHAT, CDR2 FNYEAQ (reference sequence). CDR3 length: 13 amino acids. The CDR3 coding sequence is TGTGCTAGCAGCTTAGGGCCCCAAGAGACCCAGTACTTC. Protein: CASSLGPQETQYF.

Only a few counts were recorded for this clone. The junction differs from germline at one of its ends, possibly a read error. CDR3 sequence: CASSSIFQGAKEKLFF. The CDR3 DNA follows: TGTGCCAGCAGCTCGATTTTCCAGGGGGCTAAAGAAAAACTGTTTTTT. V usage is TRBV3-1 (or the pseudogene TRBV3-2) and J usage is TRBJ1-4; 8 bases match TRBD1. In germline, CDR1 is LGHDT, CDR2 YNNKEL (reference sequence). The CDR3 runs to 16 residues.

This clone has only a few counts. The chain recombines TRBV5-1 with TRBJ2-1; TRBD1 is a possible D gene (7 bases). CDR1 is SGHRS, CDR2 YFSETQ, per germline. V dropped 7 bases and J dropped 6 bases, with 14 bases sitting between them. The CDR3 covers 13 residues. CDR3 sequence: CASGGGWGNEQFF. The CDR3 DNA sequence: TGCGCCAGCGGAGGGGGCTGGGGCAATGAGCAGTTCTTC. Variable domain in full (rest from reference TRBV5-1 and TRBJ2-1): KAGVTQTPRYLIKTRGQQVTLSCSPISGHRSVSWYQQTPGQGLQFLFEYFSETQRNKGNFPGRFSGRQFSNSRSEMNVSTLELGDSALYLCASGGGWGNEQFFGPGTRLTVL.

V gene TRBV25-1 combines with J gene TRBJ2-7; D unclear. The length of the CDR3 is 11 residues. CDR1 and CDR2 (germline): MGHDK, SYGVNS. The V end was cut by 6 bases, the J end by 3 bases, with 6 bases between. The CDR3 here is CASRHRYEQYF. In DNA, the CDR3 is TGTGCCAGCAGACACCGCTACGAGCAGTACTTC.

The chain couples TRBV10-3 to TRBJ1-1; 9 bases fit TRBD1. The CDR3 is made up of 15 amino acids. In germline, CDR1 is ENHRY, CDR2 SYGVKD. Germline trimming cut 6 bases from V and 3 bases from J; bases unmatched to any gene: 8. CDR3 sequence: CAIRGGTGTYTEAFF. The CDR3 bases are TGTGCCATCAGGGGAGGGACAGGGACCTACACTGAAGCTTTCTTT.

The chain has TRBV30 and TRBJ2-7; TRBD1 agrees at 9 bases. CDR1 and CDR2 from the germline V gene are GTSNPN and SVGIG (reference sequence). CDR3 length: 14 amino acids. The J segment lost 3 bases and the V segment lost 3 bases, leaving 6 bases of the junction unmatched. In DNA, the CDR3 is TGTGCCTGGAGCCACGGACAGGGGAACTACGAGCAGTACTTC. Translated: CAWSHGQGNYEQYF.

This chain connects TRBV7-9 to TRBJ2-1; TRBD2 is a possible D gene (5 bases). V was cut by 3 bases and J by 9 bases, with 15 bases left in between. The germline CDR1 and CDR2 sequences are SEHNR and FQNEAQ (reference sequence). This CDR3 comprises 14 residues. The CDR3 coding sequence is TGTGCCAGCAGCTTCGGGGTCGGGGATGGTGAGCAGTTCTTC. This gives the protein CASSFGVGDGEQFF. The full variable domain, its missing parts supplied by reference TRBV7-9 and TRBJ2-1, is DTGVSQNPRHKITKRGQNVTFRCDPISEHNRLYWYRQTLGQGPEFLTYFQNEAQLEKSRLLSDRFSAERPKGSFSTLEIQRTEQGDSAMYLCASSFGVGDGEQFFGPGTRLTVL.

J is TRBJ2-3 and V is TRBV7-3; 8 bases agree with TRBD2. Germline V gene lookup returns CDR1 SGHTA and CDR2 FQGTGA. This CDR3 contains 14 residues. J lost 2 bases, V lost 7 bases, and 5 bases had no gene match. The CDR3 sequence: CASKREPYTDTQYF. For the CDR3, the DNA is TGTGCCAGCAAGCGGGAGCCCTACACAGATACGCAGTATTTT.

CDR3 bases: TGTGCCAGCAGCTTAGCGACAGGAAACAATGAGCAGTTCTTC. Its translation is CASSLATGNNEQFF. The chain has TRBV5-4 and TRBJ2-1; a possible D gene is TRBD1 (6 bases). The CDR3 length is 14 residues. The V gene lost 2 bases and the J gene lost 5 bases, with 11 bases spanning the gap. Germline V CDR1 and CDR2: SGHNT, YYREEE (reference sequence).

The V call is TRBV19, the J call TRBJ2-6; 9 bases align to TRBD2. CDR1 is LNHDA and CDR2 is SQIVND in the germline V gene (reference sequence). The length of the CDR3 is 17 residues. V was clipped by 3 bases and J by 0 bases; unmatched bases: 3. CDR3 protein: CASSIAGGSSGANVLTF. The CDR3 bases are TGTGCCAGTAGTATCGCGGGAGGGTCCTCTGGGGCCAACGTCCTGACTTTC.

This chain joins TRBV7-9 and TRBJ2-3; 7 bases agree with TRBD1. V shed 4 bases, J shed 0 bases, and the junction held 4 bases outside the gene matches. This CDR3 is built from 15 residues. The V gene's germline CDR1 is SEHNR and CDR2 FQNEAQ (reference sequence). Written as DNA, the CDR3 is TGTGCCAGCAGCTCGGACAGGCAGAGCACAGATACGCAGTATTTT. Translation gives CASSSDRQSTDTQYF.

The gene calls are TRBV19 and TRBJ2-7, with a tentative D call TRBD2 (6 bases). Per germline, CDR1 LNHDA and CDR2 SQIVND (reference sequence). Trimming left V 7 bases short and J 0 bases short, with 16 bases between. This CDR3 is built from 15 residues. The CDR3 loop is CASKRGLQSSYEQYF. CDR3 nucleotides: TGTGCCAGTAAGAGGGGACTCCAGAGCTCCTACGAGCAGTACTTC.

This chain connects TRBV28 to TRBJ1-5, with D perhaps matching TRBD1 (6 bases). This CDR3 contains 17 residues. With 6 bases removed from V and 0 bases from J, the gap between germline ends came to 18 bases. CDR1 and CDR2 (germline): MDHEN, SYDVKM. CDR3 sequence: CASSPRGLGGSNQPQHF. The CDR3 DNA reads TGTGCCAGCAGCCCTAGGGGGTTAGGCGGTAGCAATCAGCCCCAGCATTTT.